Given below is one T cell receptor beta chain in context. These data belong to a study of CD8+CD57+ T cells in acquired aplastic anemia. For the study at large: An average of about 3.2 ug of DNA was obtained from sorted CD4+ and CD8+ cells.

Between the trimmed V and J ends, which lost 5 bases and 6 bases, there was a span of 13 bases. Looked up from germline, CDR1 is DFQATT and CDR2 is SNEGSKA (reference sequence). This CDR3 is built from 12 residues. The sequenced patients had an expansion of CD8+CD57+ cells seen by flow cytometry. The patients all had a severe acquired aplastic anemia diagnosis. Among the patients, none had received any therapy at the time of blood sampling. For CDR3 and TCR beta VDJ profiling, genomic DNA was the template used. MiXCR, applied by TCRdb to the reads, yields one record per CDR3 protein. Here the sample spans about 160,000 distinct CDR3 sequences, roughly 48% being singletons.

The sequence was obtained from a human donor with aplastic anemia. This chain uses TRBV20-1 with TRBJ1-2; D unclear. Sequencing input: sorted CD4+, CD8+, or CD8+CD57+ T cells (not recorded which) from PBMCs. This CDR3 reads CSAQLRPDGYTF. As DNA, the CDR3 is TGCAGTGCTCAGCTGCGCCCGGATGGCTACACCTTC.